This is a list of T cell receptor beta chains from one sample in a study of blood T cell repertoires in COVID-19. Here immunoSEQ multiplex PCR was the method, and the copy in TCRdb shows in-frame clones only, minus some. The sample lists approximately 210,000 clones; over 70% were seen once. Sequenced material: peripheral blood. The origin of the receptors is a woman aged 45-60 years with acute or convalescent COVID-19. Each CDR3 is given with its conserved first and last residue. A D gene is named only where the DNA matches it firmly. Not all rows give a size; the values are once, few, many and, for expanded clones, a class.

>TRBJ2-1|TRBV27|few|NA
CASSPSGPYNEQFF
TGTGCCAGCAGTCCCAGCGGCCCCTACAATGAGCAGTTCTTC
>TRBJ2-4|TRBV7-3|NA|TRBD2
CASSTTSGKVAKNIQYF
TGTGCCAGCAGCACCACTAGCGGGAAGGTAGCCAAAAACATTCAGTACTTC
>TRBJ2-1|TRBV11-2|NA|NA
CASSLGWLATDNEQFF
TGTGCCAGCAGCCTAGGATGGCTAGCGACCGACAATGAGCAGTTCTTC
>TRBJ2-7|TRBV18|NA|NA
CASSASSYEQYF
TGTGCCAGCTCAGCCAGCTCCTACGAGCAGTACTTC
>TRBJ2-3|TRBV28|NA|TRBD2
CASSWTSGTDTQYF
TGTGCCAGCAGTTGGACTAGTGGCACAGATACGCAGTATTTT
>TRBJ2-1|TRBV28|NA|TRBD2
CATLLLAGRSYNEQFF
TGTGCCACCCTCCTCTTAGCGGGCCGGTCCTACAATGAGCAGTTCTTC
>TRBJ2-7|TRBV28|NA|NA
CASSSRGEQYF
TGTGCCAGCAGTTCCCGGGGCGAGCAGTACTTC
>TRBJ1-1|TRBV29-1|NA|NA
CSVFGSDRRGGTEAFF
TGCAGCGTTTTCGGGTCTGACCGACGGGGAGGGACTGAAGCTTTCTTT
>TRBJ2-5|TRBV7-9|NA|NA
CASSSTGYQETQYF
TGTGCCAGCAGCTCAACAGGGTACCAAGAGACCCAGTACTTC
>TRBJ1-4|TRBV9|NA|TRBD1
CASSGQGDATNEKLFF
TGTGCCAGCAGCGGACAGGGGGATGCAACTAATGAAAAACTGTTTTTT
>TRBJ2-1|TRBV9|NA|TRBD2
CASSPRLAGGSNEQFF
TGTGCCAGCAGCCCCCGACTAGCGGGAGGATCCAATGAGCAGTTCTTC
>TRBJ2-1|TRBV14|few|TRBD2
CASSPPGLYSYNEQFF
TGTGCCAGCAGCCCCCCGGGACTATACTCCTACAATGAGCAGTTCTTC
>TRBJ2-2|TRBV5-6|NA|NA
CASSLGLGTNTGELFF
TGTGCCAGCAGCTTGGGATTGGGCACGAACACCGGGGAGCTGTTTTTT
>TRBJ2-2|TRBV6-5|NA|NA
CASSRETGELFF
TGTGCCAGCAGTCGAGAGACCGGGGAGCTGTTTTTT
>TRBJ2-3|TRBV10-1|NA|NA
CASTLGGSTDTQYF
TGCGCCAGCACTCTTGGAGGGTCCACAGATACGCAGTATTTT
>TRBJ2-4|TRBV2|NA|TRBD1
CASSAGDRFPVAKNIQYF
TGTGCCAGCAGTGCAGGGGACAGGTTCCCGGTAGCCAAAAACATTCAGTACTTC
>TRBJ1-5|TRBV18|NA|NA
CASSPQDSPPQHF
TGTGCCAGCTCACCCCAGGACAGCCCGCCCCAGCATTTT
>TRBJ2-1|TRBV11-2|NA|TRBD1
CASSLGQGNIYEQFF
TGTGCCAGCAGCCTCGGACAGGGGAATATCTATGAGCAGTTCTTC
>TRBJ2-1|TRBV4-1|NA|TRBD2
CASSQGRGRAPYNEQFF
TGCGCCAGCAGCCAAGGGCGAGGGAGGGCCCCCTACAATGAGCAGTTCTTC
>TRBJ2-7|TRBV12-3/TRBV12-4|NA|TRBD1
CASAMAGGTEQYF
TGTGCCAGCGCTATGGCAGGGGGCACCGAGCAGTACTTC
>TRBJ2-7|TRBV28|NA|TRBD2
CATLGGADEQYF
TGTGCCACTCTCGGGGGGGCCGACGAGCAGTACTTC
>TRBJ2-7|TRBV28|NA|TRBD2
CASARTSGSSYEQYF
TGTGCCAGCGCTCGAACTAGCGGGAGCTCCTACGAGCAGTACTTC
>TRBJ2-2|TRBV6-5|NA|NA
CASIPAGGTGELFF
TGTGCCAGCATTCCGGCCGGGGGCACCGGGGAGCTGTTTTTT
>TRBJ2-5|TRBV27|NA|TRBD1
CASSLVSGGPQETQYF
TGTGCCAGCAGTTTAGTTTCAGGGGGCCCCCAAGAGACCCAGTACTTC
>TRBJ2-7|TRBV27|NA|TRBD1
CASSLSTGGWYEQYF
TGTGCCAGCAGTTTATCGACAGGGGGCTGGTACGAGCAGTACTTC
>TRBJ1-4|TRBV5-1|NA|TRBD1
CASSLGDRETGKLFF
TGCGCCAGCAGCTTGGGGGACAGGGAAACAGGGAAACTGTTTTTT
>TRBJ1-4|TRBV5-1|NA|TRBD1
CASSLSGQGAATNEKLFF
TGCGCCAGCAGCTTGTCTGGACAGGGGGCCGCAACTAATGAAAAACTGTTTTTT
>TRBJ1-1|TRBV27|NA|TRBD1
CASSSLTGGLNTEAFF
TGTGCCAGCAGTTCCCTGACAGGGGGCCTGAACACTGAAGCTTTCTTT
>TRBJ2-7|TRBV24-1|NA|TRBD2
CATSDGLAYEQYF
TGTGCCACCAGTGACGGACTAGCTTACGAGCAGTACTTC
>TRBJ2-7|TRBV28|NA|NA
CASSSQGLQVRGEQYF
TGTGCCAGCAGCTCACAGGGTTTGCAAGTGCGAGGGGAGCAGTACTTC
>TRBJ2-5|TRBV7-2|once|TRBD2
CASSLAAGGAETQYF
TGTGCCAGCAGCTTAGCCGCGGGAGGCGCGGAGACCCAGTACTTC
>TRBJ1-2|TRBV5-1|NA|NA
CASSPDSAYGYTF
TGCGCCAGCAGCCCGGACAGCGCCTATGGCTACACCTTC
>TRBJ2-7|TRBV3-1/TRBV3-2|NA|TRBD1
CASSSGTDSYEQYF
TGTGCCAGCAGCTCCGGGACAGACTCCTACGAGCAGTACTTC
>TRBJ2-3|TRBV9|NA|TRBD2
CASSVGGRAGTDTQYF
TGTGCCAGCAGCGTAGGAGGGAGGGCGGGCACAGATACGCAGTATTTT
>TRBJ1-5|TRBV28|once|TRBD1
CASSVGQGSYGNQPQHF
TGTGCCAGCAGTGTGGGACAGGGGTCTTATGGCAATCAGCCCCAGCATTTT
>TRBJ2-7|TRBV9|NA|TRBD2
CASSAGGRTISGGEQYF
TGTGCCAGCAGCGCGGGGGGGCGGACAATCTCAGGCGGCGAGCAGTACTTC
>TRBJ2-7|TRBV4-1|NA|TRBD2
CASSQDPGGSSYEQYF
TGCGCCAGCAGCCAAGATCCCGGCGGGAGCTCCTACGAGCAGTACTTC
>TRBJ1-4|TRBV20-1|NA|NA
CSAIYEKLFF
TGCAGTGCCATTTATGAAAAACTGTTTTTT
>TRBJ1-4|TRBV23-1|NA|TRBD1
CASSQARVSTGDEKLFF
TGCGCCAGCAGTCAGGCCCGGGTGTCGACAGGGGATGAAAAACTGTTTTTT
>TRBJ2-7|TRBV6-5|NA|NA
CASSFTRTAGWDEQYF
TGTGCCAGCAGTTTCACCCGGACAGCGGGGTGGGACGAGCAGTACTTC
>TRBJ1-1|TRBV7-9|NA|NA
CASSLALTVAEAFF
TGTGCCAGCAGCTTAGCACTTACTGTCGCTGAAGCTTTCTTT
>TRBJ1-2|TRBV5-6|NA|TRBD1
CASSIQGVGYGYTF
TGTGCCAGCAGCATACAGGGGGTTGGGTATGGCTACACCTTC
>TRBJ1-5|TRBV3-1/TRBV3-2|NA|NA
CASSQKGNNQPQHF
TGTGCCAGCAGCCAAAAGGGGAACAATCAGCCCCAGCATTTT
>TRBJ2-1|TRBV6-5|NA|NA
CASSTSGGTRFF
TGTGCCAGCAGTACCTCAGGCGGGACTCGGTTCTTC
>TRBJ2-7|TRBV28|NA|NA
CASSLRRSEQYF
TGTGCCAGCAGTTTAAGGAGAAGCGAGCAGTACTTC
>TRBJ2-3|TRBV24-1|once|NA
CATSDLGRGTDTQYF
TGTGCCACCAGTGATTTGGGGAGAGGCACAGATACGCAGTATTTT
>TRBJ2-1|TRBV10-1|once|TRBD1
CASSAGDSYNEQFF
TGCGCCAGCAGTGCAGGGGACAGCTACAATGAGCAGTTCTTC
>TRBJ2-4|TRBV7-9|NA|NA
CASSGALAKNIQYF
TGTGCCAGCAGTGGGGCGTTAGCCAAAAACATTCAGTACTTC
>TRBJ2-2|TRBV15|NA|NA
CATSRPGVGAGAPNAGELFF
TGTGCCACCAGCAGACCCGGTGTGGGGGCGGGGGCACCCAACGCCGGGGAGCTGTTTTTT
>TRBJ1-1|TRBV30|few|TRBD1
CAWSVGQGYTEAFF
TGTGCCTGGAGTGTGGGACAGGGATACACTGAAGCTTTCTTT
>TRBJ1-2|TRBV29-1|NA|NA
CSVEDRRGKSYGYTF
TGCAGCGTTGAAGATCGGAGGGGTAAGAGCTATGGCTACACCTTC
>TRBJ2-1|TRBV5-4|NA|NA
CASSLVPEGEQFF
TGTGCCAGCAGTCTCGTCCCGGAGGGTGAGCAGTTCTTC
>TRBJ1-1|TRBV7-9|NA|TRBD1
CASSRDRGVGAFF
TGTGCCAGCAGCCGGGACAGGGGAGTTGGAGCTTTCTTT
>TRBJ2-7|TRBV28|once|TRBD2
CASSLFASGTYEQYF
TGTGCCAGCAGTTTATTCGCTAGCGGGACGTACGAGCAGTACTTC
>TRBJ2-1|TRBV7-2|NA|TRBD2
CASSLRLAGGEQFF
TGTGCCAGCAGCTTACGACTAGCGGGGGGTGAGCAGTTCTTC
>TRBJ2-1|TRBV7-6|NA|TRBD2
CASSHLAGGQANEQFF
TGTGCCAGCAGCCATCTAGCGGGAGGGCAAGCCAATGAGCAGTTCTTC
>TRBJ2-7|TRBV27|NA|NA
CASSPITSNWNEQYF
TGTGCCAGCAGTCCGATCACTAGCAATTGGAACGAGCAGTACTTC
>TRBJ2-1|TRBV4-2|once|TRBD2
CASSLGGSPYNEQFF
TGTGCCAGCAGCCTCGGCGGGAGCCCTTACAATGAGCAGTTCTTC
>TRBJ2-3|TRBV6-5|NA|TRBD2
CASRLGTRGTDTQYF
TGTGCCAGCAGACTCGGGACTAGGGGCACAGATACGCAGTATTTT